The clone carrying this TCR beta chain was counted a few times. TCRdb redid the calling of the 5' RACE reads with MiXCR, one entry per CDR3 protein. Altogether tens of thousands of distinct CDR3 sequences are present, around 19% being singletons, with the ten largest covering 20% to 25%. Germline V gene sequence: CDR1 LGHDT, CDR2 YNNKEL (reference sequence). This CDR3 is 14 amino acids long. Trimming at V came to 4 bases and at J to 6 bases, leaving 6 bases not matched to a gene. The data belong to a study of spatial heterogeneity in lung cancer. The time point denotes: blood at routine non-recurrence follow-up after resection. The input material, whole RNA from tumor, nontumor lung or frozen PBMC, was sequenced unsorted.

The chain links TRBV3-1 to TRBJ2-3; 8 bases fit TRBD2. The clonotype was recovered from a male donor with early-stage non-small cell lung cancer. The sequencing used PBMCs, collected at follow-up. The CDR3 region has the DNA TGTGCCAGCAGCCTCCTAGCGGGTCACGATACGCAGTATTTT. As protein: CASSLLAGHDTQYF.